This T cell receptor beta chain was found in a study of blood T cell repertoires in COVID-19 (dated by TCRdb to the early 2020s). General notes on the study: Samples from collaborators originated in the United States, Italy and Spain and spanned both the acute and convalescent phases of COVID-19. Samples were obtained from the ongoing ImmuneRACE study (first 160 participants) and from some 1,200 subjects provided by 6 global collaborators. A de-identified subject ID, COVID-19 status, age in years and sex were almost always included in the sample metadata. Subjects who had been exposed to COVID-19, were actively infected with it, or had recovered from it provided the deeply sampled blood TCRbeta repertoires that made up the dataset. A freely available public database, intended as a resource for researchers studying the immune response to SARS-CoV-2, is where the repertoires were released. HLA class I and class II types, where available, came from metadata supplied by the sample provider rather than from assay-based typing. The material from the prospective study consisted of cDNA or gDNA derived from T cells, B-cell-depleted T cells, or PBMCs.

The CDR3 holds 16 amino acids from the cysteine to the phenylalanine. Kept here is only the CDR3 DNA, which spans 48 bases and is read in frame from base 1. Taken from the germline V gene (reference sequence), the CDR1 and CDR2 loops are SGHNT and YYREEE. V has 4 bases trimmed and J has 4 bases trimmed; junction bases matching no gene number 10. Overall study outcomes, separate from this receptor: Clinical and demographic metadata were provided uncurated, with the amount varying by source and participant.

TCRbeta CDR3 regions were amplified from genomic DNA using the immunoSEQ Assay, a bias-controlled multiplex PCR. The paper's processing steps were these. The number of nucleated cells in each sample was estimated from the amplification of reference gene primers within the assay. To quantify the absolute abundance of each unique TCRbeta CDR3 rearrangement, sequence reads were collapsed and filtered. For each sample, productive Simpson clonality was calculated as the square root of Simpson's diversity index over productive rearrangements. The source is immuneACCESS, and TCRdb retained only in-frame sequences with V and J called. Part of the clones is not carried over; for the studies checked, unresolved V genes explain less than half of this, and the remainder is unexplained. For V, J and clone size, that table is used; D and trimming come from the DNA. The sample includes roughly 250,000 clones, with roughly 85% observed a single time. The biggest ten clones account for just under 1% of the sample.

Each collaborating institution followed its own protocols to collect whole blood in K2EDTA tubes. For TCRbeta analysis, collaborators shipped samples in one of three forms: frozen whole blood, isolated PBMCs, or DNA extracted from either of those sample types. This clone was counted once. The antigen it recognizes is unknown. No base quality information exists; no much larger clone differs at one position. The TCR sequence derives from a man aged 35 to 55 with acute or convalescent COVID-19. Sequenced material: peripheral blood. Rearrangement joined TRBV5-4 to TRBJ2-2; TRBD1 fits 7 bases in the junction. The CDR3 amino acid sequence is: CASSRTTGVGTGELFF. The sequenced DNA is TGTGCCAGCAGCCGGACAACAGGGGTCGGCACCGGGGAGCTGTTTTTT.